One T cell receptor beta chain is described in this entry. The antigen is unknown. This specimen belongs to a study of T cell repertoires in cytomegalovirus infection. As for the study in general: CMV infection plus the matching HLA type was flagged by public TCR beta signatures.

TCRdb re-derived calls from the reads in MiXCR, one entry per CDR3 protein. The sample includes about 360,000 distinct CDR3 sequences, about a sixth seen only once; the top ten take under 9%. V was shortened by 4 bases and J by 0 bases, with 19 bases between the two germline ends. Germline-derived CDR1 and CDR2 are MNHEY and SVGEGT. The CDR3 is 17 amino acids. Study outcomes and limitations: It was HLA-C-restricted CMV-specific TCR beta clonotypes that dominated the response ex vivo. Based on cumulative public TCR beta family frequency, carriers of CMV plus the relevant HLA were identified.

Sequenced sample: PBMCs. This TCR was sampled from a human donor in good health (CMV status not recorded). Some clones in this sample may be carry-over from other donors' samples. This chain joins TRBV6-2 or TRBV6-3 and TRBJ2-7; D is ambiguous. The CDR3 bases are TGTGCCAGCAGTTTGGTAGCTTCCGTACGGATCTCCTACGAGCAGTACTTC. Its protein product is CASSLVASVRISYEQYF.